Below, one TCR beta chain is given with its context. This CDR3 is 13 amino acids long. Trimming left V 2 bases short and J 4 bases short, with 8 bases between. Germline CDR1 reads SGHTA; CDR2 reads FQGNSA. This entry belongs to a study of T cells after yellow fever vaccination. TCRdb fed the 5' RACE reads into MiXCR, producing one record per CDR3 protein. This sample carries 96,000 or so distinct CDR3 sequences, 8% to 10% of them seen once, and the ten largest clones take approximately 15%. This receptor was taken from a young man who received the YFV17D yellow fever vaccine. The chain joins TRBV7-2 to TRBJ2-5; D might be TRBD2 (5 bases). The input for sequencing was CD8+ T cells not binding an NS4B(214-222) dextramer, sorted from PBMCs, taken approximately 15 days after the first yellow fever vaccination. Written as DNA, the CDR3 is TGTGCCAGCAGCTTACTAGCTGGAGAGACCCAGTACTTC. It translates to CASSLLAGETQYF.